This is a list of T cell receptor beta chains from one sample in a study of blood T cell repertoires in COVID-19. Here immunoSEQ multiplex PCR was the method, and the copy in TCRdb shows in-frame clones only, minus some. There are about 140,000 clones in the sample; 77% occur only once, and more than 8.5% lies in the top ten. The specimen sequenced was peripheral blood. These receptors came from a woman in her fifties or sixties with active or convalescent COVID-19. Both conserved end residues are part of each CDR3. Fields, in order: clone size, D gene, V gene, J gene, CDR3 DNA, CDR3 protein. A D gene is named only where the DNA matches it firmly. Not every row has a clone size; where given, it reads once, few, many or a size class.

size: .
D: .
V: TRBV4-2
J: TRBJ1-1
DNA: TGTGCCAGCAGCCAAGTCGGTCGGGAAAACACTGAAGCTTTCTTT
CDR3: CASSQVGRENTEAFF

size: .
D: TRBD2
V: TRBV3-1/TRBV3-2
J: TRBJ2-5
DNA: TGTGCCAGCAGCCAAGCAGCGGGGGGGTGGGAGACCCAGTACTTC
CDR3: CASSQAAGGWETQYF

size: .
D: .
V: TRBV19
J: TRBJ1-2
DNA: TGTGCCAGTAAGGTGGAGGGCAGCTACTATGGCTACACCTTC
CDR3: CASKVEGSYYGYTF

size: .
D: TRBD1
V: TRBV5-8
J: TRBJ1-6
DNA: TGTGCCAGCAGCTTGGGACAGGGGGCAAGGAATTCACCCCTCCACTTT
CDR3: CASSLGQGARNSPLHF

size: .
D: TRBD1
V: TRBV6-2/TRBV6-3
J: TRBJ1-1
DNA: TGTGCCAGCAGTTACTCAGTCGGGTCAGGGGGTCGGACTGAAGCTTTCTTT
CDR3: CASSYSVGSGGRTEAFF

size: .
D: TRBD1
V: TRBV4-1
J: TRBJ1-5
DNA: TGCGCCAGCAGCCAAGGGGACAGGGGGATTCAGCCCCAGCATTTT
CDR3: CASSQGDRGIQPQHF

size: .
D: TRBD1
V: TRBV4-3
J: TRBJ1-4
DNA: TGCGCCAGCAGCCCGTGGACAGGGTTAACTGTAAAACTGTTTTTT
CDR3: CASSPWTGLTVKLFF

size: .
D: TRBD1
V: TRBV7-9
J: TRBJ1-1
DNA: TGTGCCAGCAGCTTAGCCCTAGGGGACAGGCAAGCTTTCTTT
CDR3: CASSLALGDRQAFF

size: .
D: TRBD1
V: TRBV7-3
J: TRBJ1-3
DNA: TGTGCCAGCAGCTTTAACCCGGGACAGGGCTCTGGAAACACCATATATTTT
CDR3: CASSFNPGQGSGNTIYF

size: .
D: .
V: TRBV6-5
J: TRBJ2-3
DNA: TGTGCCAGCAGACAGGGCTATACGCAGTATTTT
CDR3: CASRQGYTQYF

size: .
D: TRBD1
V: TRBV2
J: TRBJ2-1
DNA: TGTGCCAATTCCCGGGACAGGCACAATGAGCAGTTCTTC
CDR3: CANSRDRHNEQFF

size: .
D: TRBD2
V: TRBV9
J: TRBJ2-1
DNA: TGTGCCAGCAGCGTTACTAGCGCCGAGGATGAGCAGTTCTTC
CDR3: CASSVTSAEDEQFF

size: many
D: TRBD1
V: TRBV3-1/TRBV3-2
J: TRBJ2-1
DNA: TGTGCCAGCAGCCAGGCAGGGGGTTCCTACAATGAGCAGTTCTTC
CDR3: CASSQAGGSYNEQFF